Below, 8 T cell receptor beta chains from the same sample are listed, as sequenced in a study of T cells in localized non-small cell lung cancer. The method was immunoSEQ multiplex PCR; TCRdb's version includes in-frame clones alone and lacks a portion of them. Of under 50,000 clones in the sample, 86% are singletons; the top ten hold 5% to 6%. The sample here was peripheral blood mononuclear cells, taken before any cancer treatment. Source of these receptors: an older male donor with stage II lung adenocarcinoma.

V usage is TRBV19 and J usage is TRBJ1-5; D might be TRBD1 (6 bases). Germline loops: CDR1 LNHDA, CDR2 SQIVND (reference sequence). V shed 7 bases and J shed 2 bases, with 18 bases lying between them. CDR3 length: 16 amino acids. CDR3 nucleotide sequence: TGTGCCAGTATAAGGGGGTCGAATCAGGGCAATCAGCCCCAGCATTTT. Its translation is CASIRGSNQGNQPQHF.

V and J are TRBV30 and TRBJ2-6; D gene unclear. The CDR3 consists of 15 residues. V dropped 0 bases and J dropped 2 bases, with 8 bases sitting between them. Germline lookup yields CDR1 GTSNPN and CDR2 SVGIG (reference sequence). The CDR3 is CAWSVGSAGANVLTF. The CDR3 DNA reads as TGTGCCTGGAGTGTGGGGTCCGCTGGGGCCAACGTCCTGACTTTC. The full variable domain, completed using reference TRBV30 and TRBJ2-6, is SQTIHQWPATLVQPVGSPLSLECTVEGTSNPNLYWYRQAAGRGLQLLFYSVGIGQISSEVPQNLSASRPQDRQFILSSKKLLLSDSGFYLCAWSVGSAGANVLTFGAGSRLTVL.

This rearrangement joins TRBV2 to TRBJ2-5; 8 bases match TRBD2. This CDR3 is 14 amino acids long. J gave up 5 bases and V 8 bases, and 10 bases lay outside the gene matches. Germline loops: CDR1 SNHLY, CDR2 FYNNEI. CDR3 loop: CASARGGGGETQYF. CDR3 DNA sequence: TGTGCCAGCGCCCGGGGGGGTGGGGGTGAGACCCAGTACTTC. The whole variable domain, remainder taken from reference TRBV2 and TRBJ2-5, is EPEVTQTPSHQVTQMGQEVILRCVPISNHLYFYWYRQILGQKVEFLVSFYNNEISEKSEIFDDQFSVERPDGSNFTLKIRSTKLEDSAMYFCASARGGGGETQYFGPGTRLLVL.

This chain uses TRBV30 with TRBJ2-5; D is unclear. V was pared by 2 bases and J by 1 base, with 8 bases between. The germline V gene encodes CDR1 GTSNPN and CDR2 SVGIG (reference sequence). The CDR3 runs 13 residues. In nucleotides, the CDR3 is TGTGCCTGGAGTCGGCGGACCCAAGAGACCCAGTACTTC. Protein product: CAWSRRTQETQYF. The variable domain in full, with the rest retrieved from reference TRBV30 and TRBJ2-5, is SQTIHQWPATLVQPVGSPLSLECTVEGTSNPNLYWYRQAAGRGLQLLFYSVGIGQISSEVPQNLSASRPQDRQFILSSKKLLLSDSGFYLCAWSRRTQETQYFGPGTRLLVL.

V usage is TRBV11-2 and J usage is TRBJ1-5; D is perhaps TRBD1 (5 bases). In germline, CDR1 is SGHAT, CDR2 FQNNGV. The CDR3 has 15 residues. Deletions cut 3 bases from V and 0 bases from J, with 9 bases between. In DNA form, the CDR3 reads TGTGCCAGCAGCTTGGGGGGGGTTAGCAATCAGCCCCAGCATTTT. Translating it yields CASSLGGVSNQPQHF. The full variable domain, its missing parts supplied by reference TRBV11-2 and TRBJ1-5, is EAGVAQSPRYKIIEKRQSVAFWCNPISGHATLYWYQQILGQGPKLLIQFQNNGVVDDSQLPKDRFSAERLKGVDSTLKIQPAKLEDSAVYLCASSLGGVSNQPQHFGDGTRLSIL.

The chain uses TRBV5-6 and TRBJ1-4; D perhaps matches TRBD1 (5 bases). The germline V gene encodes CDR1 SGHDT and CDR2 YYEEEE. Trimming removed 0 bases at V and 7 bases at J, with 16 bases between. This CDR3 has 16 residues. The CDR3: CASSLVGRGRTEKLFF. The DNA of the CDR3 is TGTGCCAGCAGCTTGGTGGGTAGGGGCCGAACTGAAAAACTGTTTTTT.

The chain uses TRBV10-3 and TRBJ1-2; TRBD1 agrees at 7 bases. With V trimmed by 0 bases and J by 8 bases, 9 bases remained unmatched. This CDR3 is built from 15 residues. Germline CDR1 ENHRY, CDR2 SYGVKD. CDR3 amino acids: CAISESLTGYGGYTF. The CDR3 DNA reads as TGTGCCATCAGTGAGTCGTTGACAGGGTACGGCGGCTACACCTTC.

The rearrangement links TRBV2 to TRBJ2-4; 9 nucleotides align to TRBD1. From germline, CDR1 is SNHLY and CDR2 FYNNEI. J lost 7 bases, V lost 5 bases, and 9 bases had no gene match. The CDR3 length is 15 residues. The CDR3 nucleotides are TGTGCCAGCAGTCAGTCCGGGACAGGGTTTAACATTCAGTACTTC. Translating gives CASSQSGTGFNIQYF.